The text below deals with one T cell receptor (beta chain). Its antigen has not been determined. No per-base quality is available; no much larger clone lies one base away. This specimen comes from a study of blood T cell repertoires in COVID-19 (dated by TCRdb to about 2020). About the study as a whole: The collaborator samples originated in the United States, Italy and Spain and spanned the acute and convalescent phases of COVID-19. The repertoires were released in a freely available public database intended as a resource for research on the immune response to SARS-CoV-2. Subjects who had been exposed to COVID-19, were actively infected with it, or had recovered from it provided the deeply sampled blood TCRbeta repertoires that made up the dataset. HLA class I and class II types, where available, came from metadata supplied by the sample provider rather than from assay-based typing. The sample metadata nearly always contained a de-identified subject ID, COVID-19 status, age in years and sex. The samples were drawn from two sources: the first 160 participants of the ongoing ImmuneRACE study, and 1,000 to 1,500 subjects contributed by 6 global collaborators. The prospective study material was composed of cDNA or gDNA derived from T cells, B-cell-depleted T cells, or PBMCs.

V sheds 5 bases and J sheds 6 bases, leaving 23 bases between their ends. The CDR3 measures 16 amino acids from cysteine to phenylalanine. The only DNA kept is the CDR3, 48 bases in frame from the first base. Via the germline V gene (reference sequence), CDR1 is LNHNV and CDR2 YYDKDF. TCRbeta CDR3 regions were amplified from genomic DNA using the immunoSEQ Assay, a bias-controlled multiplex PCR. The paper's data handling went like this. The number of nucleated cells in each sample was estimated by amplification of reference gene primers within the assay. Sequence reads were collapsed and filtered to measure the absolute abundance of every unique TCRbeta CDR3 rearrangement. For each sample, productive Simpson clonality was calculated as the square root of Simpson's diversity index over productive rearrangements. Held by TCRdb, this immuneACCESS table contains in-frame sequences only and omits some clones. Under half of the omission traces to an unresolved V gene where checked; the cause of the rest is unknown. V, J and clone size derive from that table, while D and trimming were established from the DNA sequence. This sample comprises approximately 140,000 clones, about four fifths of them detected only once. More than 3% of the sample lies in the top ten.

Results and caveats for the whole study, not just this receptor: How much clinical and demographic metadata was included differed by source and by participant, and the metadata was provided uncurated.

Participants in the prospective study were enrolled through a virtual design, were aged 18 to 89 years, and lived in approximately 25 United States geographic areas. In the prospective study, cohorts were assigned on the basis of participant-reported clinical history obtained from a screening survey and a study questionnaire. In the prospective study, mobile phlebotomists collected whole blood, serum and a nasopharyngeal or oropharyngeal swab from each participant. Over a roughly two-month period, participants in the prospective study had the option of providing additional blood draws and questionnaires. Prospective study blood samples were shipped either frozen or at room temperature before DNA extraction.

The V and J segments used are TRBV15 and TRBJ2-7; a tentative D call is TRBD1 (7 bases match). Specimen: PBMCs or T cells enriched from blood (not recorded which). This TCR came from a woman aged 50 to 60 with acute COVID-19. At the DNA level, the sequence is TGTGCCACCAGCGGAGGAGGGGGCTTGTCCGTTCTCGAGCAGTACTTC. It codes for CATSGGGGLSVLEQYF.